This T cell receptor (beta chain) was found in a study of beta chain features in type 1 diabetes. Whole-study findings and limits: Among all four CD4+ subsets, Type 1 diabetes patients had TCRB CDR3s that were moderately but significantly shorter. Individuals with type 1 diabetes displayed fewer insertions and more deletions at VDJ junctions.

The germline V and J ends were trimmed by 5 bases and 3 bases, with 13 bases remaining between them. The CDR3 totals 14 residues. Germline-derived CDR1 and CDR2 are MNHEY and SMNVEV (reference sequence). The isolated RNA, all of it, was reverse transcribed, so expressed TCRB transcripts were what got sequenced. Repertoires were generated with immunoSEQ multiplex PCR, while TCRdb's copy carries only in-frame clones and drops some. Seen here are approximately 360,000 clones, roughly 12% observed once, and the top ten hold 0.0095% to 0.011%. This clone was counted only a few times. Its antigen is undetermined.

Sequenced material: naive CD4+ T cells from blood. This sequence was found in a woman between 18 and 29 years old with type 1 diabetes. J is TRBJ1-1 and V is TRBV27; D is uncertain. The CDR3 bases are TGTGCCAGCAGTCTAGAAGGTCGTTACACTGAAGCTTTCTTT. Amino acid sequence: CASSLEGRYTEAFF.